The entry that follows covers one TCR beta chain sequence. Its antigen is unknown. These data belong to a study of T cell responses to AZD1222 COVID-19 vaccine. Study information: Second doses were pooled across both intervals (about 4 or about 12 weeks). Study-level points and caveats: Baseline serostatus was positive in only a handful of AZD1222 recipients. The study found vaccine-associated CD4 TCRs spanning spike, dominant at 160-218 and 743-854.

The V end lost 3 bases, the J end lost 2 bases, and 3 bases lay between the germline ends. The CDR3 runs 12 residues. Germline V gene lookup returns CDR1 SGHTA and CDR2 FQGNSA. This table comes from immunoSEQ multiplex PCR, and its TCRdb copy is limited to in-frame clones, with some not included. Of roughly 110,000 clones in the sample, about nine tenths were seen once. This chain joins TRBV7-2 and TRBJ2-3; D call uncertain. Source: peripheral blood, taken on day 0 of AZD1222 vaccination. The TCR comes from an adult in good health. In DNA form, the CDR3 reads TGTGCCAGCAGCTTTGTCACAGATACGCAGTATTTT. The encoded protein is CASSFVTDTQYF. The variable domain in full, with the rest retrieved from reference TRBV7-2 and TRBJ2-3, is GAGVSQSPSNKVTEKGKDVELRCDPISGHTALYWYRQSLGQGLEFLIYFQGNSAPDKSGLPSDRFSAERTGGSVSTLTIQRTQQEDSAVYLCASSFVTDTQYFGPGTRLTVL.